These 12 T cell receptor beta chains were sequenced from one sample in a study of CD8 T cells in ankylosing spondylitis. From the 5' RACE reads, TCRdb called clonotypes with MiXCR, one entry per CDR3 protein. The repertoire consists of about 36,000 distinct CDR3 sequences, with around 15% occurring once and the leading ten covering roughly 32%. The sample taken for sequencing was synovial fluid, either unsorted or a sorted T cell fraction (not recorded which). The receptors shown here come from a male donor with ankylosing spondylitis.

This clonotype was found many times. The CDR3 DNA sequence: TGTGCCGGAACCAGGGGCGAGTCGTCAGATACGCAGTATTTT. Translated, it gives CAGTRGESSDTQYF. This chain uses TRBV6-2 or TRBV6-3 with TRBJ2-3, with D tentatively TRBD1 (6 bases). The V end lost 11 bases, the J end lost 4 bases, and 19 bases lay between the germline ends. The CDR3 sequence is 14 residues long. Germline V gives CDR1 MNHEY, CDR2 SVGEGT.

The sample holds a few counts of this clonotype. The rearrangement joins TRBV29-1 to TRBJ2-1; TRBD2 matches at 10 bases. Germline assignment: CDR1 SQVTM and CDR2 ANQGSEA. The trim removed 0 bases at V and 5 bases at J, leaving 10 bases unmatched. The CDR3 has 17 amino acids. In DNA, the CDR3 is TGCAGCGTTGAAGATCTTGAGGGGACTAGCGTCAACAATGAGCAGTTCTTC. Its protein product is CSVEDLEGTSVNNEQFF.

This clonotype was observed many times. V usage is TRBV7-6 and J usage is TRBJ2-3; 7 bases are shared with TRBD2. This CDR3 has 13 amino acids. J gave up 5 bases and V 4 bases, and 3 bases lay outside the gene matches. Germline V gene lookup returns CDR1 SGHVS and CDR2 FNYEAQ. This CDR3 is CASSSGGKDTQYF. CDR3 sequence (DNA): TGTGCCAGCAGCTCCGGGGGGAAAGATACGCAGTATTTT.

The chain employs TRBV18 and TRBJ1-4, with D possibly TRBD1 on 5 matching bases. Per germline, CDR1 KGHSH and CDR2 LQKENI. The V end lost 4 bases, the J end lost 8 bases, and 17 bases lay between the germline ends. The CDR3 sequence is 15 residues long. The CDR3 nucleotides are TGTGCCAGCTCACTGGGGGTGCGGATTGGAGAAAAACTGTTTTTT. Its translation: CASSLGVRIGEKLFF.

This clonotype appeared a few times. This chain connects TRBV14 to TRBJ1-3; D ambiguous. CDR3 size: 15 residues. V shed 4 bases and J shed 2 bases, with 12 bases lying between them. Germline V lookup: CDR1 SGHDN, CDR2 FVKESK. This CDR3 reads CASSPDFGPGNTIYF. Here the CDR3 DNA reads TGTGCCAGCAGCCCAGATTTCGGGCCTGGAAACACCATATATTTT.

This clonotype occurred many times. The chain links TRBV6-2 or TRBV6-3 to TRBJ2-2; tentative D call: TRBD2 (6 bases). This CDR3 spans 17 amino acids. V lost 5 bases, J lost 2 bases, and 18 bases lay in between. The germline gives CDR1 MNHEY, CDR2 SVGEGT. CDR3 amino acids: CASSPLTSSGNTGELFF. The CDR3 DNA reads TGTGCCAGCAGTCCGCTCACTAGCAGCGGAAACACCGGGGAGCTGTTTTTT.

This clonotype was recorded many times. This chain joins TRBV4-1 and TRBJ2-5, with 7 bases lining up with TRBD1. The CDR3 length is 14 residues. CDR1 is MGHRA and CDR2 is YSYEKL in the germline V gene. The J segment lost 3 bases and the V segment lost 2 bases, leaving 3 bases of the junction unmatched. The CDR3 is CASSQFQGEETQYF. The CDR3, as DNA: TGCGCCAGCAGCCAATTCCAGGGGGAAGAGACCCAGTACTTC.

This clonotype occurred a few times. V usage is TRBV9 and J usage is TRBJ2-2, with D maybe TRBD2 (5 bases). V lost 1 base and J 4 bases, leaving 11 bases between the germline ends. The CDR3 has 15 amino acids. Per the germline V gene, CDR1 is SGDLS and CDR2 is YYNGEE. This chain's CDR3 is CASSVCPGCTGELFF. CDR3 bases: TGTGCCAGCAGCGTATGTCCGGGGTGCACCGGGGAGCTGTTTTTT. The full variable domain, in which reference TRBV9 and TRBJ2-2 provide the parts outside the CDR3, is DSGVTQTPKHLITATGQRVTLRCSPRSGDLSVYWYQQSLDQGLQFLIQYYNGEERAKGNILERFSAQQFPDLHSELNLSSLELGDSALYFCASSVCPGCTGELFFGEGSRLTVL.

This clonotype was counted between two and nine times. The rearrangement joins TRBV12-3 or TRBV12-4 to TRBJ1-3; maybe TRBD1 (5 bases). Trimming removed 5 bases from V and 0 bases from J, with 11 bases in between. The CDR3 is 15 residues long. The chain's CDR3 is CASSPGGSSGNTIYF. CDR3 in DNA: TGTGCCAGCAGTCCTGGGGGGTCCTCTGGAAACACCATATATTTT.

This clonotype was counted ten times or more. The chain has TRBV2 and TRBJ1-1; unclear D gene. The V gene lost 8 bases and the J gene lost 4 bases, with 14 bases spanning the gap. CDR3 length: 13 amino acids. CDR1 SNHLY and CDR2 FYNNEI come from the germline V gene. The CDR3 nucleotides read TGTGCCAGCGCTGAGGGTGATAGCACTGAAGCTTTCTTT. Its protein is CASAEGDSTEAFF. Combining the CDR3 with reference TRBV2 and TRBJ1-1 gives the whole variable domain EPEVTQTPSHQVTQMGQEVILRCVPISNHLYFYWYRQILGQKVEFLVSFYNNEISEKSEIFDDQFSVERPDGSNFTLKIRSTKLEDSAMYFCASAEGDSTEAFFGQGTRLTVV.

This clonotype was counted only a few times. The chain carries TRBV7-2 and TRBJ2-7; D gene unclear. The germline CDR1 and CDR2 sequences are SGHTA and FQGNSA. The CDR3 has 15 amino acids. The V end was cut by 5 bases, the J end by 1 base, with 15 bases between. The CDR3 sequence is CASSPHDTLSYEQYF. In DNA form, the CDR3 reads TGTGCCAGCAGCCCACACGACACCCTATCCTACGAGCAGTACTTC.

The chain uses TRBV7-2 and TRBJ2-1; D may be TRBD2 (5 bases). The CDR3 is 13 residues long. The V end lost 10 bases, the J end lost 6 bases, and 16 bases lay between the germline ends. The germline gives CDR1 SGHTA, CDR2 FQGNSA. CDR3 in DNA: TGTGCCACTCCGAGGGCTAGTATCAATGAGCAGTTCTTC. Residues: CATPRASINEQFF.